This record concerns one T cell receptor (beta chain) sequence. TCRdb keeps only in-frame clones here, not all; method: immunoSEQ multiplex PCR. Of around 53,000 clones detected, around nine tenths appear once; the ten largest clones hold 4%. This sample stems from a study of blood T cell repertoires in COVID-19. Overall study context: T cells, B-cell-depleted T cells, or PBMCs provided the cDNA or gDNA that served as material.

Germline values: CDR1 SNHLY, CDR2 FYNNEI. Trimming took 6 bases from V and 4 from J, leaving 15 bases between them. This CDR3 contains 14 residues. The receptor was isolated from a man aged 50 or older with acute or convalescent COVID-19. Sequencing input: peripheral blood. V is TRBV2 and J is TRBJ2-5; D might be TRBD1 (6 bases). CDR3 coding DNA: TGTGCCAGCAGCTACCCGACAGGTCGAGAGACCCAGTACTTC. Its translation: CASSYPTGRETQYF.